This entry features one TCR beta chain sequence. Its antigen is not identified. This sample was taken from a study of radiotherapy plus CTLA-4 blockade in lung cancer. On the study more broadly: Objective responses emerged in around 18% of patients, and about 30% attained disease control.

This CDR3 is built from 16 residues. Germline V gene data show CDR1 as SGHTA and CDR2 as FQGNSA. V trimming: 5 bases; J trimming: 14 bases; junction bases outside the gene matches: 13. Sequencing was performed with immunoSEQ multiplex PCR; in TCRdb, only in-frame clones are kept and a portion is missing. The table records about 80,000 clones, roughly 79% of them present only once. Study-level results: Radiotherapy plus ipilimumab was followed by expansion in blood of tumor-derived TCR clones.

This chain links TRBV7-2 with TRBJ2-3; 16 nucleotides agree with TRBD2. The sequences come from peripheral blood, collected from a patient treated with radiotherapy plus ipilimumab. The clonotype was recovered from a human donor with non-small cell lung cancer whose response to radiotherapy plus ipilimumab could not be evaluated. Some clones in this sample may be carry-over from other donors' samples. In nucleotides, the CDR3 is TGTGCCAGCAGCGTGCCCGGGACTAGCGGGGGGGCTCGCGGGTATTTT. Translated: CASSVPGTSGGARGYF.